Listed below are T cell receptor beta chains from one sample, sequenced in a study of T cell changes during pregnancy in multiple sclerosis. Clones were read by immunoSEQ multiplex PCR, and TCRdb kept only the in-frame ones, dropping some. The repertoire consists of 15,000 to 20,000 clones, with around 86% occurring once and the leading ten covering roughly 14%. The specimen was CD8+ T cells from peripheral blood mononuclear cells, collected in the third trimester of pregnancy. The source of these receptors is a female donor in good health, enrolled as a control in a pregnancy study. Each CDR3 is given without its conserved first and last residue. Not every row has a clone size; where given, it reads once, few, many or a size class.

clone size: -
V gene: TRBV10-3
CDR3 protein: AISAGGNYNEQF

clone size: -
V gene: TRBV6-6
CDR3 protein: ASSYEAEQF

clone size: -
V gene: TRBV29-1
CDR3 protein: SVEVGVSDTQY

clone size: -
V gene: TRBV30
CDR3 protein: AWNSGNNEQF

clone size: -
V gene: TRBV4-3
CDR3 protein: ASSRLTGASTNEKLF

clone size: -
V gene: TRBV27
CDR3 protein: ASSPTGISYEQY

clone size: -
V gene: TRBV2
CDR3 protein: ASSEGGGTQY

clone size: -
V gene: TRBV7-8
CDR3 protein: ASTMTSGYTDTQY

clone size: -
V gene: TRBV7-9
CDR3 protein: ASSPRDRDYEQY

clone size: once
V gene: TRBV9
CDR3 protein: ASSVDGTAMREQY

clone size: -
V gene: TRBV5-1
CDR3 protein: ASSLAWREGTAYEQY

clone size: -
V gene: TRBV19
CDR3 protein: ASSSSGVQPQH

clone size: -
V gene: TRBV5-4
CDR3 protein: ASSLEGQAYGYT

clone size: -
V gene: TRBV19
CDR3 protein: ASKAHRGRSYNEQF

clone size: -
V gene: TRBV29-1
CDR3 protein: SVLGATGALTEAF

clone size: -
V gene: TRBV5-6
CDR3 protein: ASSPAGTSIRAQY

clone size: -
V gene: TRBV14
CDR3 protein: ASSPETGYASPYGYT

clone size: -
V gene: TRBV11-2
CDR3 protein: ASSSTLTRHTEQF

clone size: -
V gene: TRBV19
CDR3 protein: ASSIDFTHVNTEAF

clone size: -
V gene: TRBV29-1
CDR3 protein: SAGTGENEQF

clone size: -
V gene: TRBV7-2
CDR3 protein: ASSARTSAGELF

clone size: -
V gene: TRBV27
CDR3 protein: ASSSQGLGNQPQH

clone size: -
V gene: TRBV6-4
CDR3 protein: ASSGTSGGYNEQF

clone size: -
V gene: TRBV5-1
CDR3 protein: ASSPDRVTLGYT

clone size: once
V gene: TRBV4-1
CDR3 protein: ASSQENRGPQ

clone size: -
V gene: TRBV27
CDR3 protein: ASGRRGLNEQY

clone size: -
V gene: TRBV27
CDR3 protein: ASSLAGAGKLF

clone size: -
V gene: TRBV27
CDR3 protein: ASSLFTGAGDTQY

clone size: once
V gene: TRBV5-4
CDR3 protein: ASSLMPSADYEQY

clone size: -
V gene: TRBV28
CDR3 protein: ASSFNQNRGLYGYT